The source of this T cell receptor (beta chain) is a study of regulatory T cells in long-lasting Graves disease. Study-wide points: Among persistent patients, a larger number of public clonotypes were shared (about 2,800) than among newly diagnosed patients (about 970).

Relying on iRepertoire HTBI primers and Arm-PCR of CDR3 regions, the team built TCR beta libraries. TCRdb passed the multiplex PCR reads through MiXCR, listing each CDR3 protein once. The sample contains about 220,000 distinct CDR3 sequences, roughly 20% of which appear only once. This clonotype came up many times. The antigen is undetermined. The time point here: newly diagnosed GD, antithyroid drugs for less than 3 months. The TCR library was prepared using RNA isolated from PBMCs. Staff took roughly 8.8 milliliters of peripheral blood and put it into EDTA tubes. Germline V gives CDR1 SGDLS, CDR2 YYNGEE. The CDR3 is 16 residues long. The V segment lost 3 bases and the J segment 4 bases; nucleotides outside the gene matches: 7. The same specimen was also included in a second study, on T cells in Graves' hyperthyroidism and ophthalmopathy. That paper notes: If no ophthalmopathy progression occurred within 18 months, Graves' hyperthyroidism was stable.

V gene TRBV9 combines with J gene TRBJ1-3, with 10 bases identical to TRBD1. The sequence derives from a woman in her thirties with Graves disease. The source was peripheral blood mononuclear cells (PBMCs), collected at new diagnosis, from a patient treated with antithyroid drugs. CDR3: CASSDGTGARGNTIYF. CDR3 bases: TGTGCCAGCAGCGACGGGACAGGGGCGAGAGGAAACACCATATATTTT.